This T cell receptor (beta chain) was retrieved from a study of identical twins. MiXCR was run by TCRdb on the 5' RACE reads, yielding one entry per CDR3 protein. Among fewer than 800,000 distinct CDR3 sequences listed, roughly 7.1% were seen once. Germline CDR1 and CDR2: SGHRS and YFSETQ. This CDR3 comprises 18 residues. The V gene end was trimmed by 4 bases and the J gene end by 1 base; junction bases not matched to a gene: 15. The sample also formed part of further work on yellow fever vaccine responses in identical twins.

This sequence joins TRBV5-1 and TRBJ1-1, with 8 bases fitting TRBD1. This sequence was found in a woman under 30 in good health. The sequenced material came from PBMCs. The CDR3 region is CASSTKPQGAGGNTEAFF. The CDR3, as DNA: TGCGCCAGCAGCACCAAGCCTCAGGGGGCAGGGGGGAACACTGAAGCTTTCTTT.